Following are 31 T cell receptor beta chains from one sample sequenced in a study of blood T cell repertoires in COVID-19. Generated by immunoSEQ multiplex PCR, the TCRdb table keeps only in-frame clones and is missing some. The data contain 90,000 to 140,000 clones, 81% of them singletons. Material: peripheral blood. The receptors here all came from an elderly man with acute or convalescent COVID-19.

The CDR3 DNA reads as TGCGCCAGCAGCTTGGAACCGACTAGCGGGAGGGGCGAGCAGTACTTC. This sequence encodes CASSLEPTSGRGEQYF. The chain is built from TRBV5-1 and TRBJ2-7; 14 bases align to TRBD2. Germline V lookup: CDR1 SGHRS, CDR2 YFSETQ. The CDR3 covers 16 residues. J was trimmed by 6 bases and V by 0 bases; bases with no gene match: 5.

The chain combines TRBV7-8 with TRBJ2-2, with TRBD2 matching 9 bases. CDR3 size: 17 residues. Trimming cost V 4 bases and J 0 bases; bases outside gene matches: 6. The germline V gene has CDR1 SGHVS and CDR2 FQNEAQ. The CDR3 nucleotides are TGTGCCAGCAGCTCCGCGGGAGGGACAGCGAACACCGGGGAGCTGTTTTTT. This sequence encodes CASSSAGGTANTGELFF.

The V and J genes are TRBV19 and TRBJ1-3; 7 positions agree with TRBD1. Germline trimming cut 4 bases from V and 2 bases from J; bases unmatched to any gene: 5. The CDR3 totals 15 residues. CDR1 and CDR2 (germline): LNHDA, SQIVND (reference sequence). The CDR3 DNA follows: TGTGCCAGTAGTACTCAAGACAGGGCTGGAAACACCATATATTTT. It specifies CASSTQDRAGNTIYF.

The rearrangement links TRBV5-5 to TRBJ1-2; weak D call: TRBD1 (5 bases). The CDR3 length is 18 residues. The germline V gene encodes CDR1 SGHKS and CDR2 YYEKEE (reference sequence). V lost 2 bases, J lost 0 bases, and 20 bases lay in between. The CDR3 sequence is CASSFGPQAFPSNYGYTF. The CDR3 DNA sequence: TGTGCCAGCAGCTTCGGCCCACAGGCGTTTCCTTCTAACTATGGCTACACCTTC.

This chain connects TRBV2 to TRBJ2-3; D ambiguous. The ends were cut back, 6 bases at V and 1 base at J, with 11 bases in the middle. This CDR3 has 14 residues. Looked up from germline, CDR1 is SNHLY and CDR2 is FYNNEI. The DNA for the CDR3 is TGTGCCAGCAGACCTAGATGGGGCACAGATACGCAGTATTTT. This gives the protein CASRPRWGTDTQYF.

This chain uses TRBV24-1 with TRBJ1-1; D is unclear. The CDR3 sequence is 11 residues long. Between the trimmed V and J ends, which lost 0 bases and 11 bases, there was a span of 6 bases. Germline CDR1 KGHDR, CDR2 SFDVKD. The CDR3: CATSDLQRAFF. DNA of the CDR3: TGTGCCACCAGTGATTTGCAGAGGGCTTTCTTT.

The chain is built from TRBV7-9 and TRBJ2-6, with TRBD2 matching 8 bases. This CDR3 is 16 amino acids long. The junction had 5 bases not matched to a gene; V was cut back by 5 bases and J by 2 bases. Germline V gene sequence: CDR1 SEHNR, CDR2 FQNEAQ (reference sequence). The CDR3 coding sequence is TGTGCCAGCAGCCCCGGGGGGGGACCTGGGGCCAACGTCCTGACTTTC. It codes for CASSPGGGPGANVLTF.

This clone was detected a few times. The rearrangement joins TRBV7-2 to TRBJ1-5; perhaps TRBD1 as D (6 bases). The CDR3 consists of 13 residues. The V gene's germline CDR1 is SGHTA and CDR2 FQGNSA. With 1 base removed from V and 6 bases from J, the gap between germline ends came to 7 bases. The CDR3 here is CASSLDRAQPQHF. The CDR3 nucleotides are TGTGCCAGCAGCTTAGACAGGGCTCAGCCCCAGCATTTT.

This clone was observed a few times. This rearrangement joins TRBV11-2 to TRBJ2-1; D is unresolved. CDR1 SGHAT and CDR2 FQNNGV come from the germline V gene. CDR3 length: 13 residues. With 6 bases removed from V and 0 bases from J, the gap between germline ends came to 6 bases. CDR3 DNA sequence: TGTGCCAGCAGACTGAGCTCCTACAATGAGCAGTTCTTC. This codes for CASRLSSYNEQFF.

This chain connects TRBV25-1 to TRBJ1-6, with 9 bases fitting TRBD1. Unmatched junction bases numbered 3, after V lost 1 base and J lost 5 bases. Germline lookup yields CDR1 MGHDK and CDR2 SYGVNS. The CDR3 contains 16 residues. The CDR3 DNA is TGTGCCAGCAGTGAATTGGGGGACAGGGATAATTCACCCCTCCACTTT. The encoded protein is CASSELGDRDNSPLHF.

The chain employs TRBV18 and TRBJ2-5; the D gene is possibly TRBD1 (7 bases). The CDR3 consists of 15 residues. V was cut by 0 bases and J by 5 bases, with 13 bases left in between. Germline-derived CDR1 and CDR2 are KGHSH and LQKENI. The CDR3 DNA sequence: TGTGCCAGCTCACCACCGGAGGGGGCGCGGGAGACCCAGTACTTC. Translation: CASSPPEGARETQYF.

The rearrangement joins TRBV4-1 to TRBJ2-3, with D perhaps matching TRBD2 (6 bases). Trimming pared 4 bases from V and 3 bases from J, leaving 17 bases between. CDR3 length: 16 residues. Germline assignment: CDR1 MGHRA and CDR2 YSYEKL. The CDR3 is CASSRVAALGTDTQYF. The CDR3 DNA follows: TGCGCCAGCAGCCGGGTAGCGGCCCTAGGGACAGATACGCAGTATTTT.

The J gene is TRBJ1-1, the V gene TRBV6-2 or TRBV6-3; possibly TRBD1 for D (5 bases). CDR3 length: 13 amino acids. V gave up 6 bases and J gave up 0 bases, with 8 bases separating them. The germline V gene has CDR1 MNHEY and CDR2 SVGEGT. As DNA, the CDR3 is TGTGCCAGCAGCGACAGCATGAACACTGAAGCTTTCTTT. Amino acids: CASSDSMNTEAFF.

The chain is built from TRBV19 and TRBJ2-5, with a weak D call TRBD2 (6 bases). There are 15 residues in the CDR3. Trimming removed 6 bases at V and 4 bases at J, with 18 bases between. From germline, CDR1 is LNHDA and CDR2 SQIVND (reference sequence). In nucleotides, the CDR3 is TGTGCCAGTAGATCAGAGCAACGGGGAGGAGAGACCCAGTACTTC. Translated, it gives CASRSEQRGGETQYF. Variable domain in full (rest from reference TRBV19 and TRBJ2-5): DGGITQSPKYLFRKEGQNVTLSCEQNLNHDAMYWYRQDPGQGLRLIYYSQIVNDFQKGDIAEGYSVSREKKESFPLTVTSAQKNPTAFYLCASRSEQRGGETQYFGPGTRLLVL.

This clone was recorded only once. The chain links TRBV28 to TRBJ1-5; D is unresolved. V shed 5 bases and J shed 6 bases, with 14 bases lying between them. Germline assignment: CDR1 MDHEN and CDR2 SYDVKM. The CDR3 is made up of 14 amino acids. The CDR3 is CASSHPSGGQPQHF. As DNA, the CDR3 is TGTGCCAGCAGTCACCCGTCAGGTGGTCAGCCCCAGCATTTT.

V is TRBV6-5 and J is TRBJ2-5; the D is unclear. CDR1 and CDR2 from the germline V gene are MNHEY and SVGAGI. This CDR3 has 11 amino acids. Trimming removed 6 bases at V and 3 bases at J, with 5 bases between. DNA for the CDR3: TGTGCCAGCAGAACTAAAGAGACCCAGTACTTC. This gives the protein CASRTKETQYF.

This clone appeared a single time. The chain combines TRBV5-1 with TRBJ2-3; 10 nucleotides match TRBD2. The junction had 8 bases not matched to a gene; V was cut back by 4 bases and J by 3 bases. The CDR3 sequence is 16 residues long. The germline V gene encodes CDR1 SGHRS and CDR2 YFSETQ. The CDR3, as DNA: TGCGCCAGCAGCCTAATAGCGGGAGGTCGAACAGATACGCAGTATTTT. Its translation: CASSLIAGGRTDTQYF.

This chain uses TRBV19 with TRBJ1-5, with D unresolved. CDR3 length equals 15 residues. The V end lost 4 bases, the J end lost 4 bases, and 14 bases lay between the germline ends. Germline V gene data show CDR1 as LNHDA and CDR2 as SQIVND (reference sequence). For the CDR3, the DNA is TGTGCCAGTAGTACCCCGACGGAGATAAATCAGCCCCAGCATTTT. Translation: CASSTPTEINQPQHF.

This chain links TRBV18 with TRBJ1-5; D might be TRBD1 (5 bases). Germline V lookup: CDR1 KGHSH, CDR2 LQKENI. V shed 3 bases and J shed 4 bases, with 13 bases lying between them. The CDR3 is 15 residues long. The DNA for the CDR3 is TGTGCCAGCTCACCGGTACAGGTCCCAAATCAGCCCCAGCATTTT. Translating gives CASSPVQVPNQPQHF.

In its sample, this clone was seen once. The V gene is TRBV18, the J gene TRBJ1-1, with D possibly TRBD1 on 6 matching bases. Deletions cut 3 bases from V and 4 bases from J, with 12 bases between. Germline V gives CDR1 KGHSH, CDR2 LQKENI. The CDR3 contains 14 residues. For the CDR3, the DNA is TGTGCCAGCTCACCGTGGCAGGGGAGCACTGAAGCTTTCTTT. Residues: CASSPWQGSTEAFF.

The J gene is TRBJ1-1, the V gene TRBV5-1; 7 positions agree with TRBD1. The V gene end was trimmed by 4 bases and the J gene end by 4 bases; junction bases not matched to a gene: 10. Germline assignment: CDR1 SGHRS and CDR2 YFSETQ. The CDR3 sequence is 15 residues long. The CDR3 region is CASSLWTGGGTEAFF. The CDR3, as DNA: TGCGCCAGCAGCCTATGGACAGGTGGGGGCACTGAAGCTTTCTTT.

This clone was seen a few times. The V call is TRBV24-1, the J call TRBJ2-1; 7 bases are shared with TRBD2. The V and J ends lost 6 bases and 7 bases, in that order; junction bases with no gene match: 11. Germline V CDR1 and CDR2: KGHDR, SFDVKD. This CDR3 is built from 15 residues. The DNA for the CDR3 is TGTGCCACCAGTCGGGGGGAGGTAAGGAGGAATGAGCAGTTCTTC. This codes for CATSRGEVRRNEQFF.

This clone was seen a single time. The V call is TRBV5-4, the J call TRBJ1-2; 11 positions match TRBD1. Germline V gene lookup returns CDR1 SGHNT and CDR2 YYREEE (reference sequence). The V and J ends lost 5 bases and 4 bases, in that order; junction bases with no gene match: 4. This CDR3 has 14 residues. For the CDR3, the DNA is TGTGCCAGCAGAAAGGGGACAGGGGGCTATGGCTACACCTTC. As protein: CASRKGTGGYGYTF.

This sequence joins TRBV29-1 and TRBJ1-1; D might be TRBD1 (6 bases). Germline lookup yields CDR1 SQVTM and CDR2 ANQGSEA. There are 12 residues in the CDR3. V was pared by 6 bases and J by 5 bases, with 13 bases between. The CDR3 protein is CSVGQSGTEAFF. The CDR3 DNA is TGCAGCGTGGGACAATCGGGGACTGAAGCTTTCTTT.

This sequence joins TRBV30 and TRBJ1-2; the D is unclear. CDR3 length equals 15 residues. Trimming left V 1 base short and J 2 bases short, with 14 bases between. Germline CDR1 reads GTSNPN; CDR2 reads SVGIG (reference sequence). DNA for the CDR3: TGTGCCTGGAGTGAAAGGTTTCGGGGAAACTATGGCTACACCTTC. Translation gives CAWSERFRGNYGYTF.

This sequence joins TRBV11-3 and TRBJ1-1, with D unclear. The germline CDR1 and CDR2 sequences are SGHNT and YENEEA. The CDR3 is made up of 12 amino acids. V was cut by 5 bases and J by 9 bases, with 13 bases left in between. Here the CDR3 reads CASSDYGGKAFF. The CDR3 DNA follows: TGTGCCAGCAGCGATTACGGCGGGAAAGCTTTCTTT.

The CDR3 loop is CASSPPGVRRTDTQYF. CDR3 nucleotide sequence: TGTGCCAGCTCACCACCAGGGGTCCGTCGCACAGATACGCAGTATTTT. The chain joins TRBV18 to TRBJ2-3; D is perhaps TRBD1 (5 bases). Germline V gene data show CDR1 as KGHSH and CDR2 as LQKENI. CDR3 size: 16 residues. V gave up 0 bases and J gave up 1 base, with 11 bases separating them.

The V gene is TRBV7-2, the J gene TRBJ1-1, with a possible D match to TRBD1 (5 bases). The CDR3 runs to 13 residues. With 5 bases removed from V and 3 bases from J, the gap between germline ends came to 10 bases. Germline V gene data show CDR1 as SGHTA and CDR2 as FQGNSA. CDR3 nucleotides: TGTGCCAGCAGCAGACAGTCCTACACTGAAGCTTTCTTT. Protein product: CASSRQSYTEAFF.

This rearrangement joins TRBV9 to TRBJ1-2; the D is unclear. The CDR3 loop spans 14 amino acids. Germline CDR1 and CDR2: SGDLS and YYNGEE. V lost 7 bases, J lost 6 bases, and 19 bases lay in between. CDR3 in amino acids: CASDGGLMSNGYTF. The CDR3 DNA reads TGTGCCAGCGACGGAGGGTTAATGAGTAATGGCTACACCTTC.

This clone appeared a few times. This chain connects TRBV7-2 to TRBJ2-3; the match to TRBD2 covers 11 bases. V gave up 3 bases and J gave up 4 bases; unmatched junction bases: 6. Germline V gene data show CDR1 as SGHTA and CDR2 as FQGNSA. This CDR3 is 16 amino acids long. CDR3 sequence reads: CASSLSSGRRADTQYF. CDR3 in DNA: TGTGCCAGCAGCTTGTCTAGCGGGAGGCGGGCAGATACGCAGTATTTT. Together with reference TRBV7-2 and TRBJ2-3, the CDR3 gives the full variable domain: GAGVSQSPSNKVTEKGKDVELRCDPISGHTALYWYRQSLGQGLEFLIYFQGNSAPDKSGLPSDRFSAERTGGSVSTLTIQRTQQEDSAVYLCASSLSSGRRADTQYFGPGTRLTVL.

The CDR3 sequence: CASSSNLITDTQYF. CDR3 in DNA: TGTGCCAGCAGCTCCAACTTAATCACAGATACGCAGTATTTT. This sequence joins TRBV7-2 and TRBJ2-3; D ambiguous. CDR1 SGHTA and CDR2 FQGNSA come from the germline V gene. V lost 4 bases to trimming and J lost 2 bases, with 10 bases between them. The CDR3 is made up of 14 amino acids.